The sequence of this T cell receptor beta chain was determined in a study of blood T cell repertoires in COVID-19. About the research overall: The study drew acute and convalescent COVID-19 samples from the United States, Italy and Spain. Sources were T cells, B-cell-depleted T cells, or PBMCs; the material itself was cDNA or gDNA.

In the original workflow: Using reference gene primer amplification, nucleated cell counts were estimated. Profiling relied on immunoSEQ multiplex PCR, and the TCRdb table lists in-frame clones only, not all of them. That table supplies the V and J calls and clone size; D and trimming were determined from the DNA. The table includes around 320,000 clones, about 90% detected once. Per germline, CDR1 KGHSH and CDR2 LQKENI. The CDR3 is made up of 14 amino acids. Trimming left V 3 bases short and J 0 bases short, with 7 bases between. Source material: peripheral blood. This sequence was found in a man aged 18 to 29 with active or convalescent COVID-19. This chain joins TRBV18 and TRBJ2-3, with unresolved D. The CDR3 nucleotides read TGTGCCAGCTCACCCGCGCCCAGCACAGATACGCAGTATTTT. It translates to CASSPAPSTDTQYF.